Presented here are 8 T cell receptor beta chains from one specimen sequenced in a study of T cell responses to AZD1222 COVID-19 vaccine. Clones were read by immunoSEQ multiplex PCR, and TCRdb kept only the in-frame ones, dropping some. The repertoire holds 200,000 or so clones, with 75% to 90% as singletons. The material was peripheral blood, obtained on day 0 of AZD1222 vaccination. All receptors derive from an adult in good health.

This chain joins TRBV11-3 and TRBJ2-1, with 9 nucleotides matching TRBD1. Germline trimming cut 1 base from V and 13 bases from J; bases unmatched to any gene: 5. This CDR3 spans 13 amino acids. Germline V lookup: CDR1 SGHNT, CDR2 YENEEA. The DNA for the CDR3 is TGTGCCAGCAGCTTAGCGGGACAGGGAGAACAGTTCTTC. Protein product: CASSLAGQGEQFF.

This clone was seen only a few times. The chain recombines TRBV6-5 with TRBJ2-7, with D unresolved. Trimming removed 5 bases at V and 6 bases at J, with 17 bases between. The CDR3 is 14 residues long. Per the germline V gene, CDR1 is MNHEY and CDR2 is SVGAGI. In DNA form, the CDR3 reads TGTGCCAGCAGTCCCTTGAGCCATACGACCGAGCAGTACTTC. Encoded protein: CASSPLSHTTEQYF.

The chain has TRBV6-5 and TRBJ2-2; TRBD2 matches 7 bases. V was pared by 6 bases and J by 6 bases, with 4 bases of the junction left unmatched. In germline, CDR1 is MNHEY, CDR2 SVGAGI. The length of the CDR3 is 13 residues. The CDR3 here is CASRGTKAGELFF. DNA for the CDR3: TGTGCCAGCAGGGGGACTAAAGCCGGGGAGCTGTTTTTT.

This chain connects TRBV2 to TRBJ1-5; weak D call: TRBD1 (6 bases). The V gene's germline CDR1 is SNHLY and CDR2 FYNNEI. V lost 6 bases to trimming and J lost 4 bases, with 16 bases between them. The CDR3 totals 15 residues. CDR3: CASRAGPGANQPQHF. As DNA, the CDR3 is TGTGCCAGCAGGGCCGGTCCGGGGGCAAATCAGCCCCAGCATTTT.

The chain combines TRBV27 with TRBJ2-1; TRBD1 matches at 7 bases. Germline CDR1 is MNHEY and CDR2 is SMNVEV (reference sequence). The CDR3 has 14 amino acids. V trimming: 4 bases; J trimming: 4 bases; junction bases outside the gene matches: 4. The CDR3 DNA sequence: TGTGCCAGCAGTTCGGGACAGCATTACAATGAGCAGTTCTTC. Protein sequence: CASSSGQHYNEQFF.

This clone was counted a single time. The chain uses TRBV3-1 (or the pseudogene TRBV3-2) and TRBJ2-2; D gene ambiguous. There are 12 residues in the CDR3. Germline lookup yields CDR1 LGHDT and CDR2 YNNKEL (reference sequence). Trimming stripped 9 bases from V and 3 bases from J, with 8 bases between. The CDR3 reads CASSWDTGELFF. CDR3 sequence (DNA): TGTGCCAGTTCCTGGGACACCGGGGAGCTGTTTTTT.

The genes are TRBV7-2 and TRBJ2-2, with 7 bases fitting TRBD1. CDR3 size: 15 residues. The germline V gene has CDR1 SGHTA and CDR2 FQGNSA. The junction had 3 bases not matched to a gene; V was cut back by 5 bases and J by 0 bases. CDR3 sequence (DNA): TGTGCCAGCAGCCGTGGGACAGCGAACACCGGGGAGCTGTTTTTT. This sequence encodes CASSRGTANTGELFF. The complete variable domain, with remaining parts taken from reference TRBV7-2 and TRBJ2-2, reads GAGVSQSPSNKVTEKGKDVELRCDPISGHTALYWYRQSLGQGLEFLIYFQGNSAPDKSGLPSDRFSAERTGGSVSTLTIQRTQQEDSAVYLCASSRGTANTGELFFGEGSRLTVL.

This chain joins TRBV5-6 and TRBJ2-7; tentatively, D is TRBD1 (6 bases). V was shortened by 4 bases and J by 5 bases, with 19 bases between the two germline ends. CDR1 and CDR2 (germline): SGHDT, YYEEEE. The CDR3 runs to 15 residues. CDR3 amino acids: CASSARTGSFNEQYF. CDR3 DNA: TGTGCCAGCAGCGCCCGAACAGGGTCCTTCAACGAGCAGTACTTC.